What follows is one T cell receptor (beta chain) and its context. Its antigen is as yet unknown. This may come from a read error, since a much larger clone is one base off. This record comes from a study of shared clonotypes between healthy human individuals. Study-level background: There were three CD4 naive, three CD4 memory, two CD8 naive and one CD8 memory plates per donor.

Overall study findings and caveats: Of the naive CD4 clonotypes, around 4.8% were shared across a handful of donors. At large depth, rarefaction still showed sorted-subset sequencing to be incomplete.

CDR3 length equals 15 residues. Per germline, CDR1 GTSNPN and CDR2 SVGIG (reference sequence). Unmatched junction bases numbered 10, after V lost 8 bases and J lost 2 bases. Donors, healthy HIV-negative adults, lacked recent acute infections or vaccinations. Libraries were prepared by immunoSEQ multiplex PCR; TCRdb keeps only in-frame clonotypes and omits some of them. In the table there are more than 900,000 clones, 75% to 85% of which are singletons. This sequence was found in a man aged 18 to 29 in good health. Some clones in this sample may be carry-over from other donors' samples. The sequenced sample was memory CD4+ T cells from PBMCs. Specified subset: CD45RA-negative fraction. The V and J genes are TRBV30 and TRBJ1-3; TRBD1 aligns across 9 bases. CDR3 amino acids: CAAHRGQSPGNTIYF. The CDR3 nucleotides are TGTGCCGCACACAGGGGGCAGAGCCCTGGAAACACCATATATTTT.